The 4 T cell receptor beta chains below were found in one sample sequenced in a study of chemoradiotherapy in HPV16-positive cancers. Profiling relied on immunoSEQ multiplex PCR, and the TCRdb table lists in-frame clones only, not all of them. The table records roughly 34,000 clones, about 82% of them present only once. The specimen was blood, collected from a patient who underwent chemoradiotherapy. These receptors originate from a human donor with HPV-associated anogenital cancer.

This clone showed up just a few times. V usage is TRBV11-3 and J usage is TRBJ2-1; D is possibly TRBD2 (6 bases). The CDR3 runs 15 residues. V gave up 4 bases and J gave up 0 bases, with 10 bases separating them. The V gene's germline CDR1 is SGHNT and CDR2 YENEEA. The DNA for the CDR3 is TGTGCCAGCAGCTCGGGGGTTAGCTCCTACAATGAGCAGTTCTTC. Translating it yields CASSSGVSSYNEQFF.

The chain has TRBV5-6 and TRBJ2-1; 8 nucleotides align to TRBD2. Per germline, CDR1 SGHDT and CDR2 YYEEEE. V trimming: 4 bases; J trimming: 4 bases; junction bases outside the gene matches: 7. The CDR3 has 15 amino acids. The DNA for the CDR3 is TGTGCCAGCAGCCTGAGCGGGGGCGGATACAATGAGCAGTTCTTC. Protein sequence: CASSLSGGGYNEQFF.

The chain links TRBV11-1 to TRBJ1-2; D not certain. V dropped 5 bases and J dropped 6 bases, with 13 bases sitting between them. The CDR3 spans 13 residues. Germline V CDR1 and CDR2: SGHAT, FQDESV (reference sequence). CDR3 nucleotides: TGTGCCAGCAGCCGTGGGCGCGCGGATGGCTACACCTTC. It translates to CASSRGRADGYTF.

The CDR3 spells CASSYSQGRNQPQHF. The CDR3 DNA reads as TGTGCCAGCAGTTACTCCCAGGGGCGGAATCAGCCCCAGCATTTT. V usage is TRBV6-6 and J usage is TRBJ1-5; weak D call: TRBD1 (6 bases). The CDR3 covers 15 residues. The germline V gene has CDR1 MNHNY and CDR2 SVGAGI (reference sequence). V lost 0 bases to trimming and J lost 4 bases, with 10 bases between them.